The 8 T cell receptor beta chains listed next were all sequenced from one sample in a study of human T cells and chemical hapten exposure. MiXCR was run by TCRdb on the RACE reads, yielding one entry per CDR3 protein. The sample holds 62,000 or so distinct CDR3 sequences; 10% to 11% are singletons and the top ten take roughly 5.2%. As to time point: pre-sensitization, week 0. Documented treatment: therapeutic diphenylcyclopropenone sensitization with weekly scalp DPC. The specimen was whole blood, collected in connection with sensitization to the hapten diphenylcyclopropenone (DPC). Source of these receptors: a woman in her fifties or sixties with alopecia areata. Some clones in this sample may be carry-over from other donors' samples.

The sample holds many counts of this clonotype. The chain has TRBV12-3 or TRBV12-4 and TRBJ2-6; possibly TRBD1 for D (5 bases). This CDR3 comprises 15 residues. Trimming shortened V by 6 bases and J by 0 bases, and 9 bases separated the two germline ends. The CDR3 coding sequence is TGTGCCAGCAGGCCAGGGTACTCTGGGGCCAACGTCCTGACTTTC. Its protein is CASRPGYSGANVLTF.

The CDR3 region is CSAGTAGSYEQYF. For the CDR3, the DNA is TGCAGCGCTGGGACTGCGGGCTCTTACGAGCAGTACTTC. V and J are TRBV29-1 and TRBJ2-7; perhaps TRBD2 as D (6 bases). Deletions cut 7 bases from V and 4 bases from J, with 17 bases between. The germline CDR1 and CDR2 sequences are SQVTM and ANQGSEA. The length of the CDR3 is 13 residues.

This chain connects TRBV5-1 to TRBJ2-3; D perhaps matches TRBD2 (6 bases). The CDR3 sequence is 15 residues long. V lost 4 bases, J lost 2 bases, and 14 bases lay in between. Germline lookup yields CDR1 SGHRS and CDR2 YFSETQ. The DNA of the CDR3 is TGCGCCAGCAGCCGGGACGGAGGGGCCACAGATACGCAGTATTTT. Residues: CASSRDGGATDTQYF.

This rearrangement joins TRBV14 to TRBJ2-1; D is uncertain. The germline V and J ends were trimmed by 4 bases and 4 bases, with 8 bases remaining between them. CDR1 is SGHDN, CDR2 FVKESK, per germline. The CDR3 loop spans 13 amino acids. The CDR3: CASSLQSYNEQFF. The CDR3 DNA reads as TGTGCCAGCAGCCTCCAGTCTTACAATGAGCAGTTCTTC.

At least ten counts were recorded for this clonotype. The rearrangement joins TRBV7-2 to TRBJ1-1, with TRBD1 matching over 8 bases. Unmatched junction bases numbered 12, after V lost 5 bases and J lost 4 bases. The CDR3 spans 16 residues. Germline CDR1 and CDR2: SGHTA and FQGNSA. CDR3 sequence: CASSLAYDRGGTEAFF. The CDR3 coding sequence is TGTGCCAGCAGCCTGGCATACGACAGGGGTGGCACTGAAGCTTTCTTT.

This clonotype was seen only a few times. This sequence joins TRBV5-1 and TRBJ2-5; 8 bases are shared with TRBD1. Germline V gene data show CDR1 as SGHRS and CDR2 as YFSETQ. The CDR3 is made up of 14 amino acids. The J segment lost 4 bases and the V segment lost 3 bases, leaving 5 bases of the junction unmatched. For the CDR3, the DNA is TGCGCCAGCAGCTGGACAGGGAACGGAGAGACCCAGTACTTC. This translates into CASSWTGNGETQYF.

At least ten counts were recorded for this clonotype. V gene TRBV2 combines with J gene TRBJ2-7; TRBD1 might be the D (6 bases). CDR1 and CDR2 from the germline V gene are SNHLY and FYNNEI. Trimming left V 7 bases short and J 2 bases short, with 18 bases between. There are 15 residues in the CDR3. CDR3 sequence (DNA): TGTGCCAGCAAGCCTGGGACACACGGTACCTACGAGCAGTACTTC. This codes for CASKPGTHGTYEQYF.

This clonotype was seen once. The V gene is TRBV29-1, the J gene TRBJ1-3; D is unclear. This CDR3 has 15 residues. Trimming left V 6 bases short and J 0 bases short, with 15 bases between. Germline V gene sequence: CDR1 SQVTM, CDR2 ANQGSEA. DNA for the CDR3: TGCAGCGTCAGCCACCTCCCTTCCTCTGGAAACACCATATATTTT. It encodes CSVSHLPSSGNTIYF.